This T cell receptor (beta chain) came from a study of T-cell reconstitution after alpha-beta-depleted transplantation in children. Study results and caveats: Recipient T cells and thymic progenitors that survived gave rise to the high TCRbeta diversity observed at day 60 in some patients.

The CDR3 is 18 amino acids. The J segment lost 2 bases and the V segment lost 3 bases, leaving 10 bases of the junction unmatched. This clonotype was observed many times. Antigen specificity is unknown. The TCRbeta library incorporated unique molecular identifiers. MiXCR, applied by TCRdb to the PCR reads, yields one record per CDR3 protein. The table has 84,000 or so distinct CDR3 sequences, about 14% seen once. Sequenced here: PBMCs, mostly from graft donor cells, sampled 180 days after TCRalphabeta/CD19-depleted stem cell transplant. This sequence originates from a male patient aged 2-9 years who had a stem cell transplant for acute lymphoblastic leukemia, so the T cells may come from the graft donor. The V gene is TRBV12-3 or TRBV12-4, the J gene TRBJ2-3, with TRBD2 identical over 11 bases. CDR3 in amino acids: CASSFGAPGLAVTDTQYF. The CDR3 region has the DNA TGTGCCAGCAGTTTTGGGGCCCCGGGACTAGCGGTCACAGATACGCAGTATTTT.